This T cell receptor beta chain comes out of a study of T cell responses to AZD1222 COVID-19 vaccine. The repertoire was sequenced with immunoSEQ multiplex PCR; TCRdb's copy has only in-frame clones and lacks some. The table has over 100,000 clones, about nine tenths seen once. Trimming removed 0 bases from V and 9 bases from J; junction bases left unmatched: 5. Germline CDR1 is GTSNPN and CDR2 is SVGIG (reference sequence). CDR3 length: 14 residues. The TCR was taken from an adult in good health. The sequencing used peripheral blood, collected on day 0 of AZD1222 vaccination. The V and J genes are TRBV30 and TRBJ2-1, with 10 bases matching TRBD2. The CDR3 DNA sequence: TGTGCCTGGAGTGTACAACGGACTAGCGGTGAGCAGTTCTTC. Protein product: CAWSVQRTSGEQFF. The full variable domain, with the rest looked up from reference TRBV30 and TRBJ2-1, is SQTIHQWPATLVQPVGSPLSLECTVEGTSNPNLYWYRQAAGRGLQLLFYSVGIGQISSEVPQNLSASRPQDRQFILSSKKLLLSDSGFYLCAWSVQRTSGEQFFGPGTRLTVL.